This T cell receptor beta chain was captured in a study of blood T cell repertoires in COVID-19. Study-level information: Acute and convalescent COVID-19 specimens originated in the United States, Italy and Spain. The analysed material was cDNA or gDNA that came from T cells, B-cell-depleted T cells, or PBMCs.

As handled by the study authors: Nucleated cell counts were estimated from reference gene primer amplification. Clones were sequenced by immunoSEQ multiplex PCR, and TCRdb holds only the in-frame ones, with some missing. V and J calls and clone size follow that table, whereas D and trimming were derived from the DNA. This table has about 340,000 clones, around nine tenths appearing once. Germline lookup yields CDR1 MNHNY and CDR2 SVGAGI (reference sequence). V lost 5 bases and J lost 6, with 25 bases in between. The CDR3 contains 17 residues. This chain uses TRBV6-6 with TRBJ1-1; perhaps TRBD1 as D (5 bases). The sequence was obtained from a woman younger than 30 who had recovered from COVID-19. The specimen was peripheral blood. The CDR3 nucleotides are TGTGCCAGCAGTCCGGTCACTCCCGGGGCGAGGAGGGCTGAAGCTTTCTTT. Translating it yields CASSPVTPGARRAEAFF.